This TCR beta chain was recorded in a study of blood T cell repertoires in COVID-19 (dated by TCRdb to the early 2020s). Context from the whole study: The collaborator samples originated in the United States, Italy and Spain and spanned the acute and convalescent phases of COVID-19. The dataset comprised deeply sampled blood TCRbeta repertoires from subjects exposed to, actively infected with, or recovered from COVID-19. Where available, HLA class I and class II types were taken from metadata supplied by the sample provider and were not determined by assay-based typing. The prospective study material was composed of cDNA or gDNA derived from T cells, B-cell-depleted T cells, or PBMCs. Samples were obtained from the ongoing ImmuneRACE study (first 160 participants) and from some 1,300 subjects provided by 6 global collaborators. The sample metadata nearly always contained a de-identified subject ID, COVID-19 status, age in years and sex. A freely available public database, intended as a resource for researchers studying the immune response to SARS-CoV-2, is where the repertoires were released.

Trimming at the junction amounts to 0 bases on V and 4 bases on J, and the germline ends lie 12 bases apart. Per the germline V gene, ENHRY is the CDR1 and SYGVKD is the CDR2. There are 16 amino acids in the CDR3, from cysteine to phenylalanine inclusive. The kept DNA is CDR3 alone, 48 bases in frame from the first base. In regard to this clone: Its target antigen remains unknown. One base away there is no much larger clone; base qualities are not given.

The immunoSEQ Assay, a bias-controlled multiplex PCR, was used to amplify TCRbeta CDR3 regions from genomic DNA. For the original study's pipeline: Nucleated cell counts per sample were estimated from amplification of reference gene primers within the assay. To quantify the absolute abundance of each unique TCRbeta CDR3 rearrangement, sequence reads were collapsed and filtered. For each sample, productive Simpson clonality was calculated as the square root of Simpson's diversity index across productive rearrangements. TCRdb provides this immuneACCESS table in a form limited to in-frame rearrangements. Some clones are lacking; in checked studies, under half of them reflect an unresolved V gene, and why the rest are absent is not known. That table is the source of V, J and clone size, and D and trimming were worked out from the DNA. This sample holds 200,000 or so clones; about 80% were observed only once. Around 7% of the sample lies in the top ten.

Participants in the prospective study were aged about 18 to 90 years, lived in approximately 26 United States geographic areas, and enrolled through a virtual design. In the prospective study, cohorts were assigned on the basis of participant-reported clinical history obtained from a screening survey and a study questionnaire. ImmuneRACE Cohort 3 recovered participants were defined by two consecutive negative NP/OP PCR tests, healthcare professional clearance, or symptom resolution. In the prospective study, whole blood, serum and a nasopharyngeal or oropharyngeal swab were collected from each participant by mobile phlebotomists. Prospective study participants could optionally give additional blood draws and questionnaires over an approximately two-month period. Before DNA extraction, blood samples from the prospective study were shipped at room temperature or frozen. The full study reports these points: How much clinical and demographic metadata was included differed by source and by participant, and the metadata was provided uncurated.

The chain links TRBV10-3 with TRBJ2-2; no D segment can be confidently identified. Sequenced input: PBMCs or T cells enriched from blood (not recorded which). The sequence was collected from a man aged 40-49 years who had recovered from COVID-19. At the DNA level, the sequence is TGTGCCATCAGTGAGTCCGAGGCACTTCTCACCGGGGAGCTGTTTTTT. Its amino acids are CAISESEALLTGELFF.